Reported below is one TCR beta chain. Germline lookup yields CDR1 SGHTA and CDR2 FQGNSA. This CDR3 has 14 residues. V gave up 5 bases and J gave up 6 bases; unmatched junction bases: 3. Original data processing: Amplification of reference gene primers was used by the study to estimate nucleated cell counts. Profiled with immunoSEQ multiplex PCR; TCRdb holds only in-frame clones, not every one. That table gives V, J and clone size, and the DNA gave D and trimming. Here the sample spans more than 110,000 clones, 85% to 90% being singletons. The sample comes from a study of blood T cell repertoires in COVID-19. Study-level background: The United States, Italy and Spain supplied acute and convalescent COVID-19 samples.

The origin of this receptor is a man between 60 and 75 years old with active or convalescent COVID-19. This chain links TRBV7-2 with TRBJ1-4, with TRBD1 matching 10 bases. Sample: peripheral blood. CDR3 in amino acids: CASSRGTGDEKLFF. The CDR3 coding sequence is TGTGCCAGCAGCCGCGGGACAGGGGATGAAAAACTGTTTTTT.